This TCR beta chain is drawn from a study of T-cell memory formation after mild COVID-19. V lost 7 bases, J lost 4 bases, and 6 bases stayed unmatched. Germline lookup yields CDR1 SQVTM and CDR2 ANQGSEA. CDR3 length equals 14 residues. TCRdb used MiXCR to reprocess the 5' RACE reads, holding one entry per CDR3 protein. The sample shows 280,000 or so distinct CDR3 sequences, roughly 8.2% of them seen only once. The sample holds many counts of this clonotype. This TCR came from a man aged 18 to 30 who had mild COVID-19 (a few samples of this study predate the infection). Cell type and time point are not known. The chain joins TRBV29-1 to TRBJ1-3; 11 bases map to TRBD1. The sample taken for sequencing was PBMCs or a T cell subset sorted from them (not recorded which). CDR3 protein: CSAGQGASGNTIYF. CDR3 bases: TGCAGCGCCGGACAGGGGGCGTCGGGAAACACCATATATTTT. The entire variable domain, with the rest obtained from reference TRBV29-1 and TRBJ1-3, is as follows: SAVISQKPSRDICQRGTSLTIQCQVDSQVTMMFWYRQQPGQSLTLIATANQGSEATYESGFVIDKFPISRPNLTFSTLTVSNMSPEDSSIYLCSAGQGASGNTIYFGEGSWLTVV.